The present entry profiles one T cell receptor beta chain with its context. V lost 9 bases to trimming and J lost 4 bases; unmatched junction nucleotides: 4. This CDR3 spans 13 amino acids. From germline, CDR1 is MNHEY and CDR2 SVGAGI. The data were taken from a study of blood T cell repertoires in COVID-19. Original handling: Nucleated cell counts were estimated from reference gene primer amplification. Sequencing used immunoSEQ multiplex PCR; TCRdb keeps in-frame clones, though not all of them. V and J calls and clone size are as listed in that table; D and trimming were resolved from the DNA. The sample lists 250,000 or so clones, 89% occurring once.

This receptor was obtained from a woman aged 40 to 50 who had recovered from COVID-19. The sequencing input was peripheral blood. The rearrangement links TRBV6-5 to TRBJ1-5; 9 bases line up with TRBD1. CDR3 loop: CASEGQGNQPQHF. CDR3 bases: TGTGCCAGTGAGGGACAGGGTAATCAGCCCCAGCATTTT.